Listed below are T cell receptor beta chains from one sample, sequenced in a study of CD4 T cells in relation to SARS-CoV-2 and coronaviruses. Antigens of these TCRs are unknown. The data were produced by immunoSEQ multiplex PCR, yet TCRdb's version contains in-frame clones alone and is incomplete. The repertoire has 15,000 to 20,000 clones, about 84% of them found once; the top ten carry roughly a sixth. The specimen was CD4+ T cells from PBMCs, cultured in vitro. The receptors shown here come from a human donor in good health. Both conserved end residues are part of each CDR3. Fields, in order: V gene, D gene, clone size, J gene, CDR3 protein, CDR3 DNA. A D gene is named only where the DNA matches it firmly. Not all rows give a size; the values are once, few, many and, for expanded clones, a class.

v_call: TRBV20-1; d_call: -; clone_size: -; j_call: TRBJ2-7; cdr3_aa: CSASSPSYEQYF; cdr3_nt: TGCAGTGCTAGTAGTCCCTCCTACGAGCAGTACTTC
v_call: TRBV27; d_call: TRBD1; clone_size: few; j_call: TRBJ1-1; cdr3_aa: CASSLYRGTEAFF; cdr3_nt: TGTGCCAGCAGTTTATACAGGGGAACTGAAGCTTTCTTT
v_call: TRBV13; d_call: -; clone_size: once; j_call: TRBJ2-3; cdr3_aa: CASSFPFSTDTQYF; cdr3_nt: TGTGCCAGCAGCTTCCCATTTAGCACAGATACGCAGTATTTT
v_call: TRBV19; d_call: TRBD1; clone_size: once; j_call: TRBJ1-1; cdr3_aa: CASSLGGQGGYAEAFF; cdr3_nt: TGTGCCAGTAGTCTCGGTGGACAGGGAGGTTACGCTGAAGCTTTCTTT
v_call: TRBV5-1; d_call: -; clone_size: -; j_call: TRBJ1-1; cdr3_aa: CASSPNRVGLVAEAFF; cdr3_nt: TGCGCCAGCAGCCCTAACAGAGTAGGTTTGGTCGCTGAAGCTTTCTTT
v_call: TRBV6-5; d_call: -; clone_size: -; j_call: TRBJ1-5; cdr3_aa: CASSYTQANQPQHF; cdr3_nt: TGTGCCAGCAGTTACACCCAGGCCAATCAGCCCCAGCATTTT
v_call: TRBV6-5; d_call: TRBD2; clone_size: -; j_call: TRBJ2-2; cdr3_aa: CASSQGLAGAGELFF; cdr3_nt: TGTGCCAGCAGTCAGGGACTAGCGGGAGCCGGGGAGCTGTTTTTT
v_call: TRBV19; d_call: -; clone_size: -; j_call: TRBJ1-6; cdr3_aa: CASSIFVAASPLHF; cdr3_nt: TGTGCCAGTAGTATCTTCGTGGCGGCCTCACCCCTCCACTTT
v_call: TRBV6-5; d_call: TRBD2; clone_size: once; j_call: TRBJ2-1; cdr3_aa: CASRLAGLYEQFF; cdr3_nt: TGTGCCAGCAGACTAGCGGGACTCTATGAGCAGTTCTTC
v_call: TRBV6-5; d_call: TRBD1; clone_size: -; j_call: TRBJ2-7; cdr3_aa: CASSRDRGHEQYF; cdr3_nt: TGTGCCAGCAGTCGGGACAGGGGGCACGAGCAGTACTTC
v_call: TRBV19; d_call: -; clone_size: -; j_call: TRBJ2-3; cdr3_aa: CASSIAHSTDTQYF; cdr3_nt: TGTGCCAGTAGTATAGCGCACAGTACAGATACGCAGTATTTT
v_call: TRBV24-1; d_call: -; clone_size: -; j_call: TRBJ2-2; cdr3_aa: CAAAGNTGELFF; cdr3_nt: TGTGCGGCAGCAGGGAACACCGGGGAGCTGTTTTTT
v_call: TRBV5-1; d_call: TRBD1; clone_size: once; j_call: TRBJ2-7; cdr3_aa: CASSLDGTAYEQYF; cdr3_nt: TGCGCCAGCAGCTTGGACGGGACAGCCTACGAGCAGTACTTC
v_call: TRBV15; d_call: TRBD1; clone_size: -; j_call: TRBJ1-1; cdr3_aa: CATSRRTGGNTEAFF; cdr3_nt: TGTGCCACCAGCCGTCGGACAGGGGGAAACACTGAAGCTTTCTTT
v_call: TRBV19; d_call: TRBD1; clone_size: -; j_call: TRBJ1-2; cdr3_aa: CASSGTGGRGYTF; cdr3_nt: TGTGCCAGTAGTGGGACAGGGGGTCGGGGCTACACCTTC
v_call: TRBV18; d_call: TRBD1; clone_size: -; j_call: TRBJ2-7; cdr3_aa: CASSPEGTGVLYEQYF; cdr3_nt: TGTGCCAGCTCACCAGAGGGGACAGGGGTACTCTACGAGCAGTACTTC
v_call: TRBV11-2; d_call: TRBD1; clone_size: -; j_call: TRBJ1-2; cdr3_aa: CASSSPRRDRGPGYGYTF; cdr3_nt: TGTGCCAGCAGCTCCCCCCGCCGGGACAGGGGGCCGGGGTATGGCTACACCTTC
v_call: TRBV27; d_call: -; clone_size: -; j_call: TRBJ2-5; cdr3_aa: CASRSAGAPVETQYF; cdr3_nt: TGTGCCAGCAGGTCCGCGGGGGCCCCCGTTGAGACCCAGTACTTC
v_call: TRBV9; d_call: -; clone_size: -; j_call: TRBJ1-3; cdr3_aa: CASSSQMFSGNTIYF; cdr3_nt: TGTGCCAGCAGCTCCCAGATGTTCTCTGGAAACACCATATATTTT
v_call: TRBV5-4; d_call: -; clone_size: -; j_call: TRBJ2-4; cdr3_aa: CASSSPTGEAVIQYF; cdr3_nt: TGTGCCAGCAGCTCCCCCACAGGGGAGGCGGTCATTCAGTACTTC
v_call: TRBV7-9; d_call: -; clone_size: -; j_call: TRBJ2-7; cdr3_aa: CASSLGQEYEQYF; cdr3_nt: TGTGCCAGCAGCTTAGGGCAGGAATACGAGCAGTACTTC
v_call: TRBV10-1; d_call: -; clone_size: -; j_call: TRBJ2-1; cdr3_aa: CASSDSADNEQFF; cdr3_nt: TGCGCCAGCAGTGATTCGGCGGACAATGAGCAGTTCTTC
v_call: TRBV5-1; d_call: -; clone_size: once; j_call: TRBJ1-6; cdr3_aa: CASSPLSGANSPLHF; cdr3_nt: TGCGCCAGCAGCCCGCTAAGTGGGGCCAATTCACCCCTCCACTTT
v_call: TRBV7-8; d_call: TRBD2; clone_size: -; j_call: TRBJ2-7; cdr3_aa: CASSFTSGTSGRVWPYEQYF; cdr3_nt: TGTGCCAGCAGCTTCACTTCCGGGACTAGCGGGAGGGTATGGCCCTACGAGCAGTACTTC
v_call: TRBV30; d_call: TRBD2; clone_size: -; j_call: TRBJ2-7; cdr3_aa: CAWRVSSGSSYEQYF; cdr3_nt: TGTGCCTGGAGGGTATCTAGCGGGAGCTCCTACGAGCAGTACTTC
v_call: TRBV9; d_call: -; clone_size: -; j_call: TRBJ2-1; cdr3_aa: CASSSRQALYNEQFF; cdr3_nt: TGTGCCAGCAGCTCTAGACAAGCTCTTTACAATGAGCAGTTCTTC
v_call: TRBV3-1/TRBV3-2; d_call: TRBD2; clone_size: -; j_call: TRBJ2-3; cdr3_aa: CASSQSSGIGGTRTDTQYF; cdr3_nt: TGTGCCAGCAGCCAAAGTAGCGGGATCGGGGGTACCCGCACAGATACGCAGTATTTT
v_call: TRBV5-1; d_call: -; clone_size: -; j_call: TRBJ2-1; cdr3_aa: CASSHGGVDNEQFF; cdr3_nt: TGCGCCAGCAGCCACGGTGGGGTTGACAATGAGCAGTTCTTC
v_call: TRBV3-1/TRBV3-2; d_call: -; clone_size: -; j_call: TRBJ2-5; cdr3_aa: CASSQDRVKETQYF; cdr3_nt: TGTGCCAGCAGCCAAGACCGTGTTAAAGAGACCCAGTACTTC
v_call: TRBV5-1; d_call: -; clone_size: -; j_call: TRBJ2-2; cdr3_aa: CASSFGGNTGELFF; cdr3_nt: TGCGCCAGCAGCTTTGGCGGGAACACCGGGGAGCTGTTTTTT
v_call: TRBV30; d_call: TRBD2; clone_size: -; j_call: TRBJ2-1; cdr3_aa: CAWRTSGRFYNEQFF; cdr3_nt: TGTGCCTGGAGAACTAGCGGGAGATTCTACAATGAGCAGTTCTTC
v_call: TRBV5-1; d_call: -; clone_size: -; j_call: TRBJ1-1; cdr3_aa: CASSLAGSLNTEAFF; cdr3_nt: TGCGCCAGCAGCTTGGCAGGGTCCCTGAACACTGAAGCTTTCTTT
v_call: TRBV19; d_call: -; clone_size: once; j_call: TRBJ2-2; cdr3_aa: CASRPSSVAGELFF; cdr3_nt: TGTGCCAGTAGGCCTAGCAGCGTCGCCGGGGAGCTGTTTTTT
v_call: TRBV6-4; d_call: TRBD2; clone_size: -; j_call: TRBJ2-3; cdr3_aa: CASSDLAGDGTDTQYF; cdr3_nt: TGTGCCAGCAGTGACCTAGCGGGAGATGGGACAGATACGCAGTATTTT
v_call: TRBV6-5; d_call: -; clone_size: -; j_call: TRBJ2-2; cdr3_aa: CASSNRQANTGELFF; cdr3_nt: TGTGCCAGCAGTAACCGACAAGCTAACACCGGGGAGCTGTTTTTT
v_call: TRBV19; d_call: -; clone_size: -; j_call: TRBJ1-1; cdr3_aa: CASRKTVQNTEAFF; cdr3_nt: TGTGCCAGTAGAAAGACAGTCCAGAACACTGAAGCTTTCTTT
v_call: TRBV5-1; d_call: -; clone_size: -; j_call: TRBJ1-1; cdr3_aa: CASSLEGVEAFF; cdr3_nt: TGCGCCAGCAGCTTGGAAGGAGTTGAAGCTTTCTTT
v_call: TRBV3-1/TRBV3-2; d_call: -; clone_size: once; j_call: TRBJ1-6; cdr3_aa: CASSQMRGSSPLHF; cdr3_nt: TGTGCCAGCAGCCAAATGAGGGGGAGTTCACCCCTCCACTTT
v_call: TRBV6-1; d_call: -; clone_size: -; j_call: TRBJ2-1; cdr3_aa: CASSEHGQTNEQFF; cdr3_nt: TGTGCCAGCAGTGAACACGGACAAACCAATGAGCAGTTCTTC
v_call: TRBV20-1; d_call: TRBD2; clone_size: -; j_call: TRBJ2-7; cdr3_aa: CSASGTSGRSSYEQYF; cdr3_nt: TGCAGTGCTAGTGGGACTAGCGGGAGGAGCTCCTACGAGCAGTACTTC
v_call: TRBV28; d_call: -; clone_size: -; j_call: TRBJ2-3; cdr3_aa: CASTQSTDTQYF; cdr3_nt: TGTGCCAGCACTCAGAGCACAGATACGCAGTATTTT